This entry lists 22 T cell receptor beta chains sequenced from one sample in a study of blood T cell repertoires in COVID-19. Profiling relied on immunoSEQ multiplex PCR, and the TCRdb table lists in-frame clones only, not all of them. The sample holds 200,000 to 300,000 clones, 84% seen once. The specimen sequenced was peripheral blood. These receptors were obtained from a woman aged 40-49 years who had recovered from COVID-19.

The V call is TRBV28, the J call TRBJ2-5; 10 nucleotides line up with TRBD1. This CDR3 spans 15 amino acids. V trimming: 2 bases; J trimming: 1 base; junction bases outside the gene matches: 1. Germline assignment: CDR1 MDHEN and CDR2 SYDVKM. CDR3 sequence (DNA): TGTGCCAGCAGTTTAAGACAGGGGGCCCAAGAGACCCAGTACTTC. Translation: CASSLRQGAQETQYF.

The gene calls are TRBV5-1 and TRBJ2-5, with D unclear. The CDR3 runs 12 residues. Germline values: CDR1 SGHRS, CDR2 YFSETQ. V was shortened by 1 base and J by 3 bases, with 4 bases between the two germline ends. CDR3 protein: CASSLIEETQYF. The CDR3 region has the DNA TGCGCCAGCAGCTTGATAGAAGAGACCCAGTACTTC. Complete variable domain (other parts from reference TRBV5-1 and TRBJ2-5): KAGVTQTPRYLIKTRGQQVTLSCSPISGHRSVSWYQQTPGQGLQFLFEYFSETQRNKGNFPGRFSGRQFSNSRSEMNVSTLELGDSALYLCASSLIEETQYFGPGTRLLVL.

This chain uses TRBV4-2 with TRBJ2-5; D possibly corresponds to TRBD2 (6 bases). This CDR3 region has 14 residues. Germline CDR1 is LGHNA and CDR2 is YNFKEQ. V shed 2 bases and J shed 1 base, with 8 bases lying between them. CDR3 region: CASSQQGGQETQYF. The CDR3 DNA reads as TGTGCCAGCAGCCAACAGGGAGGCCAAGAGACCCAGTACTTC.

The chain uses TRBV29-1 and TRBJ2-1, with 11 nucleotides matching TRBD2. The CDR3 runs to 14 residues. J gave up 1 base and V 6 bases, and 2 bases lay outside the gene matches. Germline V gene data show CDR1 as SQVTM and CDR2 as ANQGSEA. CDR3 sequence: CSVWTSGSYNEQFF. Here the CDR3 DNA reads TGCAGCGTCTGGACTAGCGGGTCCTACAATGAGCAGTTCTTC.

The V call is TRBV18, the J call TRBJ2-7, with a possible D match to TRBD1 (5 bases). V lost 0 bases and J 1 base, leaving 10 bases between the germline ends. The germline gives CDR1 KGHSH, CDR2 LQKENI. The CDR3 spans 15 residues. The CDR3 spells CASSPPAGMSYEQYF. The CDR3 coding sequence is TGTGCCAGCTCACCACCGGCAGGGATGTCCTACGAGCAGTACTTC.

The rearrangement links TRBV18 to TRBJ1-2; the D gene is possibly TRBD1 (6 bases). The CDR3 has 16 residues. The germline CDR1 and CDR2 sequences are KGHSH and LQKENI. V lost 3 bases and J lost 2, with 16 bases in between. The CDR3 coding sequence is TGTGCCAGCTCACCTATATCCAGGGGAAGGAACTATGGCTACACCTTC. Translated: CASSPISRGRNYGYTF.

The chain recombines TRBV13 with TRBJ1-5, with D hard to call. CDR1 is PRHDT and CDR2 is FYEKMQ in the germline V gene (reference sequence). This CDR3 is built from 13 residues. V was shortened by 1 base and J by 8 bases, with 9 bases between the two germline ends. The CDR3 DNA reads TGTGCCAGCAGCTTAGCGGGAGAGGAGCCCCAGCATTTT. Residues: CASSLAGEEPQHF. The full variable domain, its missing parts supplied by reference TRBV13 and TRBJ1-5, is AAGVIQSPRHLIKEKRETATLKCYPIPRHDTVYWYQQGPGQDPQFLISFYEKMQSDKGSIPDRFSAQQFSDYHSELNMSSLELGDSALYFCASSLAGEEPQHFGDGTRLSIL.

CDR3 amino acids: CASSPREGANYGYTF. DNA for the CDR3: TGTGCCAGCAGTCCACGGGAGGGCGCTAACTATGGCTACACCTTC. The rearrangement uses TRBV6-6 and TRBJ1-2, with D hard to call. The V and J ends lost 5 bases and 0 bases respectively, with 13 bases between them. CDR1 is MNHNY, CDR2 SVGAGI, per germline (reference sequence). The CDR3 extends over 15 amino acids.

This clone was counted only a few times. This rearrangement joins TRBV28 to TRBJ2-2; 7 bases fit TRBD1. Germline CDR1 MDHEN, CDR2 SYDVKM. V trimming: 6 bases; J trimming: 6 bases; junction bases outside the gene matches: 10. This CDR3 contains 15 residues. CDR3 amino acids: CASRPGQWLAGELFF. The CDR3 region has the DNA TGTGCCAGCAGACCGGGACAGTGGTTAGCCGGGGAGCTGTTTTTT. The full variable domain, rest sourced from reference TRBV28 and TRBJ2-2, is DVKVTQSSRYLVKRTGEKVFLECVQDMDHENMFWYRQDPGLGLRLIYFSYDVKMKEKGDIPEGYSVSREKKERFSLILESASTNQTSMYLCASRPGQWLAGELFFGEGSRLTVL.

This clone has just one count. The gene calls are TRBV5-1 and TRBJ2-5, with 11 bases identical to TRBD2. The CDR3 contains 18 residues. Unmatched junction bases numbered 13, after V lost 5 bases and J lost 1 base. Germline loops: CDR1 SGHRS, CDR2 YFSETQ. The CDR3 protein is CASSLGRLTSGAQETQYF. The CDR3 DNA is TGCGCCAGCAGTCTGGGGCGGTTGACTAGCGGGGCCCAAGAGACCCAGTACTTC.

V is TRBV19 and J is TRBJ1-2, with 8 positions matching TRBD1. V lost 5 bases and J lost 2; bases outside the gene matches: 19. The CDR3 totals 19 residues. Germline CDR1 and CDR2: LNHDA and SQIVND (reference sequence). The CDR3 reads CASSVKISRGPTPNYGYTF. The CDR3 DNA is TGTGCCAGTAGTGTCAAAATTAGCAGGGGGCCAACCCCGAACTATGGCTACACCTTC.

This clone was observed a single time. This chain links TRBV3-1 (or the pseudogene TRBV3-2) with TRBJ2-3, with 11 bases lining up with TRBD2. The V and J ends lost 5 bases and 5 bases, in that order; junction bases with no gene match: 12. CDR1 LGHDT and CDR2 YNNKEL come from the germline V gene (reference sequence). The CDR3 totals 17 residues. The CDR3: CASSDPGLAAKGDTQYF. The DNA for the CDR3 is TGTGCCAGCAGCGACCCGGGACTAGCGGCGAAGGGAGATACGCAGTATTTT.

This sequence joins TRBV29-1 and TRBJ2-3; D is possibly TRBD2 (5 bases). The CDR3 runs to 15 residues. Germline V gene lookup returns CDR1 SQVTM and CDR2 ANQGSEA. V shed 4 bases and J shed 9 bases, with 23 bases lying between them. CDR3 sequence reads: CSVGSASGRSVTQYF. The CDR3, as DNA: TGCAGCGTTGGGTCGGCAAGCGGCCGGTCTGTCACGCAGTATTTT.

The rearrangement links TRBV5-1 to TRBJ2-5; no firm D call. CDR3 length: 16 residues. CDR1 SGHRS and CDR2 YFSETQ come from the germline V gene. The ends were cut back, 0 bases at V and 4 bases at J, with 16 bases in the middle. CDR3 nucleotides: TGCGCCAGCAGCTTGGGGATCGACTTTATTATAGAGACCCAGTACTTC. The encoded protein is CASSLGIDFIIETQYF.

The chain has TRBV5-6 and TRBJ2-1; tentative D call: TRBD1 (6 bases). Per germline, CDR1 SGHDT and CDR2 YYEEEE. The CDR3 covers 13 residues. V dropped 9 bases and J dropped 4 bases, with 14 bases sitting between them. CDR3 residues: CATYREMYNEQFF. DNA for the CDR3: TGTGCCACCTACAGGGAGATGTACAATGAGCAGTTCTTC.

This clone was recorded only once. The chain couples TRBV2 to TRBJ1-1; D might be TRBD1 (6 bases). V was shortened by 6 bases and J by 5 bases, with 13 bases between the two germline ends. The CDR3 consists of 13 residues. Germline CDR1 reads SNHLY; CDR2 reads FYNNEI. This CDR3 is CASSPGGRTEAFF. In nucleotides, the CDR3 is TGTGCCAGCAGCCCGGGGGGGCGAACTGAAGCTTTCTTT.

This chain joins TRBV6-5 and TRBJ1-4; D is unclear. Germline lookup yields CDR1 MNHEY and CDR2 SVGAGI. V lost 6 bases and J lost 0, with 8 bases in between. This CDR3 contains 14 residues. The CDR3 DNA reads TGTGCCAGCAGGGCCACAGCAACTAATGAAAAACTGTTTTTT. This translates into CASRATATNEKLFF.

This rearrangement joins TRBV5-1 to TRBJ1-5; tentative D call: TRBD1 (5 bases). CDR3 length: 15 residues. CDR1 is SGHRS and CDR2 is YFSETQ in the germline V gene. Deletions cut 0 bases from V and 3 bases from J, with 10 bases between. The CDR3 reads CASSLAGVNNQPQHF. For the CDR3, the DNA is TGCGCCAGCAGCTTGGCGGGGGTGAACAATCAGCCCCAGCATTTT.

This clone was recorded once. This chain uses TRBV30 with TRBJ1-4; D possibly corresponds to TRBD1 (5 bases). This CDR3 region has 13 residues. Germline V gene sequence: CDR1 GTSNPN, CDR2 SVGIG (reference sequence). The germline V and J ends were trimmed by 4 bases and 8 bases, with 14 bases remaining between them. This CDR3 reads CAWNPSGSEKLFF. CDR3 DNA: TGTGCCTGGAACCCGTCAGGGTCGGAAAAACTGTTTTTT.

The chain uses TRBV19 and TRBJ2-7; weak D call: TRBD1 (6 bases). This CDR3 is 16 amino acids long. Trimming took 4 bases from V and 1 from J, leaving 17 bases between them. CDR1 and CDR2 (germline): LNHDA, SQIVND (reference sequence). The CDR3 bases are TGTGCCAGTAGTACGGACAGCTCCCGAAAATCCTACGAGCAGTACTTC. Its protein product is CASSTDSSRKSYEQYF.

The CDR3 DNA reads TGTGCCAGCAGCAAGGGACTACTCCGCGGATACAATGAGCAGTTCTTC. This codes for CASSKGLLRGYNEQFF. V usage is TRBV6-6 and J usage is TRBJ2-1; 7 bases fit TRBD2. The CDR3 length is 16 residues. Germline V lookup: CDR1 MNHNY, CDR2 SVGAGI (reference sequence). J was trimmed by 4 bases and V by 6 bases; bases with no gene match: 12.

The count of this clone is one. The chain links TRBV2 to TRBJ1-3; possibly TRBD1 for D (5 bases). The CDR3 runs 15 residues. Germline V CDR1 and CDR2: SNHLY, FYNNEI. Trimming shortened V by 2 bases and J by 0 bases, and 8 bases separated the two germline ends. CDR3 in DNA: TGTGCCAGCAGTGAACAGGGAAACTCTGGAAACACCATATATTTT. Amino acids: CASSEQGNSGNTIYF.